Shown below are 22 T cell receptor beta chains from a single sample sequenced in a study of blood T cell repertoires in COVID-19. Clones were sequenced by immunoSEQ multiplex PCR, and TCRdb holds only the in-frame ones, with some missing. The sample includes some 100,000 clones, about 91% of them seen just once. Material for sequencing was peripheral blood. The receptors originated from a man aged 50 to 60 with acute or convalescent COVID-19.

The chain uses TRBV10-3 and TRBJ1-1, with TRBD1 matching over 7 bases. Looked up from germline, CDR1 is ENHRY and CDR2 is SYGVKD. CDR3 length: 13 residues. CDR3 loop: CGLRDSLNTEAFF. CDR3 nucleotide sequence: TGTGGACTCAGGGACAGCCTGAACACTGAAGCTTTCTTT.

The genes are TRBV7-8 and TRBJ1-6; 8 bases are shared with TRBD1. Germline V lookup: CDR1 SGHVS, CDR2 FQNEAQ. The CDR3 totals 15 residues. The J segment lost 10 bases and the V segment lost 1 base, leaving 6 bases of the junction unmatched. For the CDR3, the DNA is TGTGCCAGCAGCTTAGTACCAGGGGGCAACTCACCCCTCCACTTT. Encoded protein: CASSLVPGGNSPLHF.

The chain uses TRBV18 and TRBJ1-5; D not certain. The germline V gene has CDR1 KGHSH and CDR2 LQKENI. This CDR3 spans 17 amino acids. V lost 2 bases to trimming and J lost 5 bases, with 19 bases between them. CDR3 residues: CASSPSFDGLRDQPQHF. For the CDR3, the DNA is TGTGCCAGCTCACCATCATTCGACGGGTTGAGGGATCAGCCCCAGCATTTT.

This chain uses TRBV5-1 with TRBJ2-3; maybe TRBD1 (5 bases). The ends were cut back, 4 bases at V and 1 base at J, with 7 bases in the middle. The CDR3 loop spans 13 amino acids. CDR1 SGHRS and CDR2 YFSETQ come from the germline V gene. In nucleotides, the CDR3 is TGCGCCAGCAGCATAGGGGGCACAGATACGCAGTATTTT. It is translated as CASSIGGTDTQYF. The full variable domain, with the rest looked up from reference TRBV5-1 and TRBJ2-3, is KAGVTQTPRYLIKTRGQQVTLSCSPISGHRSVSWYQQTPGQGLQFLFEYFSETQRNKGNFPGRFSGRQFSNSRSEMNVSTLELGDSALYLCASSIGGTDTQYFGPGTRLTVL.

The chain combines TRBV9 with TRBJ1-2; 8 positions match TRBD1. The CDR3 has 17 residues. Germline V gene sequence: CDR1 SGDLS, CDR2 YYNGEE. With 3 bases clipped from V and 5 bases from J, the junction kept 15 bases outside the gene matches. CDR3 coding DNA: TGTGCCAGCAGCGCCCGGACAGGGATGACAATGGGATATGGCTACACCTTC. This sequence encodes CASSARTGMTMGYGYTF.

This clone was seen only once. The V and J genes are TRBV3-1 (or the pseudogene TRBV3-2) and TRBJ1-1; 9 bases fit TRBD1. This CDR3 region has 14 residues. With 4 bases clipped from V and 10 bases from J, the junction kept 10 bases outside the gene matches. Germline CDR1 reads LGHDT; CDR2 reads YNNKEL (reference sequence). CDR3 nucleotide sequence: TGTGCCAGCAGCCCGTTAGACAGGGGGAAAGGAGCTTTCTTT. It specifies CASSPLDRGKGAFF.

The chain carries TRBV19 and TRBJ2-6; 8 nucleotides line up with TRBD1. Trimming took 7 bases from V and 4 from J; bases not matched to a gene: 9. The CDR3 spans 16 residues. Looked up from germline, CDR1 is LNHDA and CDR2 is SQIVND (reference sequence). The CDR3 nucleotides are TGTGCCAGTAACGACCAGGGGGCACGAGGGGCCAACGTCCTGACTTTC. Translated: CASNDQGARGANVLTF.

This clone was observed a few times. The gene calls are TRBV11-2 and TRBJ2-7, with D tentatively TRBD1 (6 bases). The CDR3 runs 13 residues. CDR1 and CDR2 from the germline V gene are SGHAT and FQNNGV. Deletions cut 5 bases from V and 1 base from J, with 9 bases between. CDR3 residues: CASSIGQSYEQYF. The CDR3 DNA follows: TGTGCCAGCAGCATTGGACAGTCCTACGAGCAGTACTTC.

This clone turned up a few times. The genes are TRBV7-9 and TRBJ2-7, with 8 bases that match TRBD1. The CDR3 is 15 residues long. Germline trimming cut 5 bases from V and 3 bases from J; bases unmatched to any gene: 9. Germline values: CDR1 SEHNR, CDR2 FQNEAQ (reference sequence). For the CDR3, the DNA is TGTGCCAGCAGCCCCAGGACAGGGATCAACTACGAGCAGTACTTC. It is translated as CASSPRTGINYEQYF.

The CDR3 loop reads CASSVGMNTEAFF. As DNA, the CDR3 is TGTGCCAGCAGCGTGGGCATGAACACTGAAGCTTTCTTT. The rearrangement links TRBV7-2 to TRBJ1-1, with D hard to call. The V end lost 5 bases, the J end lost 0 bases, and 7 bases lay between the germline ends. The CDR3 covers 13 residues. Germline V lookup: CDR1 SGHTA, CDR2 FQGNSA.

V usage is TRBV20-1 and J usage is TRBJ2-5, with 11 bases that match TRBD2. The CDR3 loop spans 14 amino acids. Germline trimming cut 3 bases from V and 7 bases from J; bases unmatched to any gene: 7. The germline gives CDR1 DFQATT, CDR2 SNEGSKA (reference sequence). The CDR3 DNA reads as TGCAGTGCTAGTGGTAGCGGGGGGGCGGTGACCCAGTACTTC. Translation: CSASGSGGAVTQYF.

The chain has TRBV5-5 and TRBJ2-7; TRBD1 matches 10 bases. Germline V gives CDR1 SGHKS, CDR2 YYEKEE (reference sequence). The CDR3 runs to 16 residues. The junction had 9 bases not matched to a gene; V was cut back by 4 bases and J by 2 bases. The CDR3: CASSAGQGRFPYEQYF. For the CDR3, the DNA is TGTGCCAGCAGCGCGGGACAGGGGCGGTTTCCCTACGAGCAGTACTTC.

The CDR3 loop reads CASRATGITNQPQHF. The CDR3 coding sequence is TGTGCCAGTAGGGCGACAGGGATTACCAATCAGCCCCAGCATTTT. This rearrangement joins TRBV19 to TRBJ1-5; 7 bases are shared with TRBD1. The CDR3 has 15 amino acids. The germline CDR1 and CDR2 sequences are LNHDA and SQIVND (reference sequence). The trim removed 6 bases at V and 3 bases at J, leaving 8 bases unmatched. The full variable domain, its missing parts supplied by reference TRBV19 and TRBJ1-5, is DGGITQSPKYLFRKEGQNVTLSCEQNLNHDAMYWYRQDPGQGLRLIYYSQIVNDFQKGDIAEGYSVSREKKESFPLTVTSAQKNPTAFYLCASRATGITNQPQHFGDGTRLSIL.

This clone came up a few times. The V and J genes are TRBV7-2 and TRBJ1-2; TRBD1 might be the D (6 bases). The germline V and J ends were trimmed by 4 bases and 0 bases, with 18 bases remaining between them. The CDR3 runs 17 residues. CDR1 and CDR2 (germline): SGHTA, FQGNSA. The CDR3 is CASSSGVLDSSNYGYTF. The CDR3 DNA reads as TGTGCCAGCAGCTCAGGGGTCCTGGACAGCTCTAACTATGGCTACACCTTC.

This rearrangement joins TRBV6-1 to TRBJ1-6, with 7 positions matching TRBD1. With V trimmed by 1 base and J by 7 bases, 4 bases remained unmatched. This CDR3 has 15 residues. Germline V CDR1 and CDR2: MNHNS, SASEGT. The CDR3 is CASSEGGTANSPLHF. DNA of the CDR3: TGTGCCAGCAGTGAAGGGGGGACAGCCAATTCACCCCTCCACTTT.

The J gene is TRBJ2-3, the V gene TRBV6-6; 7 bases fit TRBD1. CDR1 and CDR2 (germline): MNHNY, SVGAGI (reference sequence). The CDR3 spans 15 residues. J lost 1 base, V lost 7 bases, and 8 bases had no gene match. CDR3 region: CASNQRTGGTDTQYF. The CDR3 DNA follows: TGTGCCAGCAACCAAAGGACAGGCGGCACAGATACGCAGTATTTT.

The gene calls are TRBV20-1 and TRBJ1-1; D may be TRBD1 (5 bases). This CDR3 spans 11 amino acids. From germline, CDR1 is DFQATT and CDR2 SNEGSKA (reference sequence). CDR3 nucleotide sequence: TGCAGCCGGGAGGGGTCCGCTGAAGCTTTCTTT. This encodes CSREGSAEAFF.

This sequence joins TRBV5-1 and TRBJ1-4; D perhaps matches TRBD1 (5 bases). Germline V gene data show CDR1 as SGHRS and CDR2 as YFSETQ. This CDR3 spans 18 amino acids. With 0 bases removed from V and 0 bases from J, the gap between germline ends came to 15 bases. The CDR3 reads CASSLDDSRLATNEKLFF. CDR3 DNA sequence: TGCGCCAGCAGCTTGGACGACAGCCGCTTAGCAACTAATGAAAAACTGTTTTTT.

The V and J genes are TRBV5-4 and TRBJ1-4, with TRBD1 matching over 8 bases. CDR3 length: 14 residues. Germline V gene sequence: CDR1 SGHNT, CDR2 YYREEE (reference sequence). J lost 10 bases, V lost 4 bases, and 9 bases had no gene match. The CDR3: CASSPGQGGRKLFF. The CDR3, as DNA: TGTGCCAGCAGCCCCGGACAGGGAGGTAGAAAACTGTTTTTT.

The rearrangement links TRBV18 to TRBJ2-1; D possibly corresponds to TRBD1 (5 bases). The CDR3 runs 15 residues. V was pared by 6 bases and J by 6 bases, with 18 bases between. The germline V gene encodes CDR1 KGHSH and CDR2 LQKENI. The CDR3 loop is CASSRPLGQINEQFF. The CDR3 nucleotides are TGTGCCAGCTCCCGACCTTTAGGACAAATCAATGAGCAGTTCTTC.

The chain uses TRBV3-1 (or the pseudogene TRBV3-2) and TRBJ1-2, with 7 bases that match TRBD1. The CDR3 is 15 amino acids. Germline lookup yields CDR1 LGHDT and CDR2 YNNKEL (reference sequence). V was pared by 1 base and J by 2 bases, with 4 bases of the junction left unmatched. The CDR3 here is CASSQVTGINYGYTF. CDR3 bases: TGTGCCAGCAGCCAAGTGACAGGGATCAACTATGGCTACACCTTC.

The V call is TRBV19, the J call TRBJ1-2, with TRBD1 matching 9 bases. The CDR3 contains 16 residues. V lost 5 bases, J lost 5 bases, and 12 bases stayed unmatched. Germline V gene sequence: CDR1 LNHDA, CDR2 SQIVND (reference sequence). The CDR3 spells CASSASRQGVGYGYTF. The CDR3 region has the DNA TGTGCCAGTAGTGCGAGCCGACAGGGGGTTGGTTATGGCTACACCTTC.